Shown below are 20 T cell receptor beta chains from a single sample sequenced in a study of shared clonotypes between healthy human individuals. Libraries were prepared by immunoSEQ multiplex PCR; TCRdb keeps only in-frame clonotypes and omits some of them. This table has around 1,100,000 clones, roughly 80% appearing once. Material: memory CD4+ T cells from PBMCs. Described subset: CD45RA-negative fraction. Receptor source: a young man in good health. Some clones in this sample may be carry-over from other donors' samples.

The chain recombines TRBV5-1 with TRBJ2-3; tentatively, D is TRBD1 (5 bases). The CDR3 consists of 14 residues. Germline CDR1 SGHRS, CDR2 YFSETQ. Trimming removed 7 bases from V and 5 bases from J, with 17 bases in between. The CDR3 is CASGRARGQDTQYF. DNA of the CDR3: TGCGCCAGCGGCAGGGCTCGCGGACAAGATACGCAGTATTTT.

This clone was detected once. V is TRBV30 and J is TRBJ2-7; TRBD1 aligns across 7 bases. Per the germline V gene, CDR1 is GTSNPN and CDR2 is SVGIG (reference sequence). V shed 5 bases, J shed 6 bases, and the junction held 4 bases outside the gene matches. The CDR3 has 11 residues. The chain's CDR3 is CAWSQGVEQYF. The CDR3 DNA is TGTGCCTGGTCCCAGGGGGTCGAGCAGTACTTC.

The CDR3 DNA sequence: TGTGCCAGCAGCGTGGCTACCCGGGCTAAACTGTTTTTT. Amino acid sequence: CASSVATRAKLFF. The V call is TRBV2, the J call TRBJ1-4; no reliable D call. In germline, CDR1 is SNHLY, CDR2 FYNNEI. This CDR3 region has 13 residues. V was shortened by 6 bases and J by 11 bases, with 16 bases between the two germline ends.

The genes are TRBV28 and TRBJ1-5; D is unclear. This CDR3 contains 15 residues. CDR1 is MDHEN and CDR2 is SYDVKM in the germline V gene. Between the trimmed V and J ends, which lost 8 bases and 3 bases, there was a span of 17 bases. CDR3 in amino acids: CASLKEGGYNQPQHF. The CDR3 DNA sequence: TGTGCCAGCCTCAAGGAAGGAGGATACAATCAGCCCCAGCATTTT.

The chain has TRBV6-5 and TRBJ2-7; 8 bases are shared with TRBD1. The CDR3 contains 14 residues. V shed 8 bases and J 3 bases; nucleotides not matched to a gene: 9. Germline V gene data show CDR1 as MNHEY and CDR2 as SVGAGI. CDR3 coding DNA: TGTGCCAGCGGGGGCACTGGACAGGGCTACGAGCAGTACTTC. The encoded protein is CASGGTGQGYEQYF.

This chain uses TRBV15 with TRBJ2-7; D possibly corresponds to TRBD2 (6 bases). In germline, CDR1 is LNHNV, CDR2 YYDKDF (reference sequence). V was cut by 5 bases and J by 4 bases, with 15 bases left in between. The CDR3 contains 14 residues. CDR3 DNA: TGTGCCACCAGCGCCGGGGGACGGGCTTACGAGCAGTACTTC. Its translation is CATSAGGRAYEQYF.

V usage is TRBV27 and J usage is TRBJ2-1, with TRBD2 identical over 13 bases. The CDR3 loop spans 15 amino acids. The germline V gene has CDR1 MNHEY and CDR2 SMNVEV (reference sequence). With V trimmed by 0 bases and J by 7 bases, 0 bases remained unmatched. The CDR3 loop is CASSLSGLAGNEQFF. The CDR3 DNA reads TGTGCCAGCAGTTTATCGGGACTAGCGGGGAATGAGCAGTTCTTC.

The V gene is TRBV7-2, the J gene TRBJ2-5; no firm D call. The DNA end favors TRBJ2-7, so the J call may be wrong. Germline V lookup: CDR1 SGHTA, CDR2 FQGNSA. The CDR3 covers 15 residues. CDR3 amino acids: CASSLGPMSSYEQYF. The CDR3, as DNA: TGTGCCAGCAGCCTAGGACCTATGAGCTCCTACGAGCAGTACTTC.

The chain has TRBV18 and TRBJ1-4; TRBD1 aligns across 9 bases. Germline V CDR1 and CDR2: KGHSH, LQKENI. Trimming took 3 bases from V and 7 from J; bases not matched to a gene: 6. The CDR3 is 15 amino acids. CDR3 bases: TGTGCCAGCTCACCGAGGGGACAGGGAGGTGAAAAACTGTTTTTT. Protein product: CASSPRGQGGEKLFF.

The table lists this clone with a few counts. This sequence joins TRBV14 and TRBJ2-5; 12 bases are shared with TRBD2. With 3 bases clipped from V and 5 bases from J, the junction kept 13 bases outside the gene matches. The CDR3 spans 18 residues. Germline CDR1 is SGHDN and CDR2 is FVKESK. This CDR3 reads CASSQAASSGRAEETQYF. DNA for the CDR3: TGTGCCAGCAGCCAGGCGGCATCTAGCGGGAGGGCCGAGGAGACCCAGTACTTC.

The V and J genes are TRBV5-4 and TRBJ2-1; D is ambiguous. In germline, CDR1 is SGHNT, CDR2 YYREEE (reference sequence). CDR3 size: 16 residues. The V end was cut by 4 bases, the J end by 0 bases, with 14 bases between. CDR3 in amino acids: CASSSFGSSSYNEQFF. DNA of the CDR3: TGTGCCAGCAGCAGTTTCGGGTCAAGCTCCTACAATGAGCAGTTCTTC.

This clone was counted at least ten times. This chain links TRBV14 with TRBJ1-2; 9 bases line up with TRBD1. The germline CDR1 and CDR2 sequences are SGHDN and FVKESK. The length of the CDR3 is 14 residues. Trimming cost V 5 bases and J 8 bases; bases outside gene matches: 9. The CDR3 sequence: CASSTMGQGEGYTF. The CDR3 nucleotides are TGTGCCAGCAGCACTATGGGACAGGGAGAAGGCTACACCTTC.

As regards this clone: Other DNA sequences in the same sample also yield this CDR3. The CDR3 sequence: CASRSGGGETQYF. CDR3 coding DNA: TGTGCCAGCCGATCCGGAGGGGGCGAGACCCAGTACTTC. The chain couples TRBV28 to TRBJ2-5, with D possibly being TRBD1 (7 bases). The CDR3 consists of 13 residues. V was clipped by 8 bases and J by 5 bases, with 15 bases between them. Germline lookup yields CDR1 MDHEN and CDR2 SYDVKM.

This clone was counted only a few times. This chain connects TRBV28 to TRBJ1-1, with unresolved D. Germline assignment: CDR1 MDHEN and CDR2 SYDVKM. The CDR3 consists of 10 residues. The CDR3 here is CGSMNTEAFF. The CDR3 DNA sequence: TGTGGGTCGATGAACACTGAAGCTTTCTTT.

This clone was seen a handful of times. V is TRBV28 and J is TRBJ1-1; the D gene is possibly TRBD1 (5 bases). Germline values: CDR1 MDHEN, CDR2 SYDVKM. The CDR3 loop spans 13 amino acids. V was shortened by 5 bases and J by 3 bases, with 10 bases between the two germline ends. As DNA, the CDR3 is TGTGCCAGCAGTGAGGGACGGGACACTGAAGCTTTCTTT. The encoded protein is CASSEGRDTEAFF.

V and J are TRBV5-1 and TRBJ2-3, with D unresolved. This CDR3 is 13 amino acids long. The V gene lost 1 base and the J gene lost 4 bases, with 7 bases spanning the gap. Germline V CDR1 and CDR2: SGHRS, YFSETQ. CDR3 coding DNA: TGCGCCAGCAGCTTGACAGAGCCAGATACGCAGTATTTT. It encodes CASSLTEPDTQYF. Filled out from reference TRBV5-1 and TRBJ2-3, the complete variable domain reads KAGVTQTPRYLIKTRGQQVTLSCSPISGHRSVSWYQQTPGQGLQFLFEYFSETQRNKGNFPGRFSGRQFSNSRSEMNVSTLELGDSALYLCASSLTEPDTQYFGPGTRLTVL.

Points on this clone: Other DNA variants within this sample encode the same CDR3. V usage is TRBV10-3 and J usage is TRBJ1-1, with TRBD1 identical over 8 bases. The CDR3 sequence is 15 residues long. Trimming at V came to 4 bases and at J to 1 base, leaving 5 bases not matched to a gene. Germline assignment: CDR1 ENHRY and CDR2 SYGVKD. The CDR3: CAISGNDRGNTEAFF. The CDR3 coding sequence is TGTGCCATCAGTGGCAACGACAGGGGGAACACTGAAGCTTTCTTT.

The chain joins TRBV18 to TRBJ1-5, with a possible D match to TRBD1 (6 bases). Germline V gene lookup returns CDR1 KGHSH and CDR2 LQKENI. The CDR3 is 17 residues long. V lost 3 bases to trimming and J lost 5 bases, with 20 bases between them. The CDR3 nucleotides read TGTGCCAGCTCACCCCCGGGGGGCGCGGTTGGTCATCAGCCCCAGCATTTT. This encodes CASSPPGGAVGHQPQHF.

J is TRBJ1-5 and V is TRBV6-1; no reliable D call. V was clipped by 4 bases and J by 6 bases, with 10 bases between them. This CDR3 comprises 13 residues. Germline loops: CDR1 MNHNS, CDR2 SASEGT. In nucleotides, the CDR3 is TGTGCCAGCAGTGTCAGCCCCGGTCAGCCCCAGCATTTT. The encoded protein is CASSVSPGQPQHF.

In regard to this clone: At the DNA level, this CDR3 is encoded by other sequences in the same sample as well. The rearrangement joins TRBV5-4 to TRBJ2-3; D is uncertain. Germline V lookup: CDR1 SGHNT, CDR2 YYREEE (reference sequence). Trimming removed 4 bases from V and 0 bases from J, with 6 bases in between. This CDR3 is built from 13 residues. The CDR3 DNA sequence: TGTGCCAGCAGCCCCACTAGCACAGATACGCAGTATTTT. It codes for CASSPTSTDTQYF.